This TCR beta chain was retrieved from a study of T-cell reconstitution after alpha-beta-depleted transplantation in children. CDR1 and CDR2 from the germline V gene are SGDLS and YYNGEE. V was clipped by 6 bases and J by 9 bases; unmatched bases: 8. This CDR3 spans 15 amino acids. This sample's TCRbeta library carried unique molecular identifier barcodes. TCRdb re-derived calls from the PCR reads in MiXCR, one entry per CDR3 protein. The repertoire has some 300,000 distinct CDR3 sequences, about 9.5% of them found once; the top ten carry around 7.6%. This clonotype has just a few counts. The sequences come from PBMCs, collected before TCRalphabeta/CD19-depleted stem cell transplant. This TCR was sampled from a boy younger than two with acute myeloid leukemia, due to receive a stem cell transplant. V usage is TRBV9 and J usage is TRBJ2-1, with TRBD2 matching over 14 bases. CDR3 amino acids: CASNQGTSGRGEQFF. Written as DNA, the CDR3 is TGTGCCAGCAACCAAGGGACTAGCGGGAGAGGTGAGCAGTTCTTC.